The T cell receptor (beta chain) described here comes from a study of T-cell reconstitution after alpha-beta-depleted transplantation in children. This sample's TCRbeta library carried unique molecular identifier barcodes. From the PCR reads, TCRdb called clonotypes with MiXCR, one entry per CDR3 protein. The sample records 450,000 to 550,000 distinct CDR3 sequences, over 9.5% being singletons. Per the germline V gene, CDR1 is MDHEN and CDR2 is SYDVKM. V lost 7 bases and J lost 2; bases outside the gene matches: 4. This CDR3 is 14 amino acids long. The chain uses TRBV28 and TRBJ2-1, with 8 nucleotides matching TRBD2. This clonotype originated in a female patient younger than 10 who had a stem cell transplant for aplastic anemia, so the T cells may come from the graft donor. The specimen comprised PBMCs, mostly from graft donor cells, sampled 180 days after TCRalphabeta/CD19-depleted stem cell transplant. In DNA, the CDR3 is TGTGCCAGCAAAGATAGCGGGACCTACAATGAGCAGTTCTTC. It yields the protein CASKDSGTYNEQFF.